The rows below give T cell receptor beta chains drawn from one sample of a study of shared clonotypes between healthy human individuals. Assay used: immunoSEQ multiplex PCR; TCRdb lists only in-frame clones, some missing. The table includes about 2.1 million clones, over 85% detected once. The sequencing input was naive CD8+ T cells from PBMCs. These receptor sequences come from a man aged 18 to 35 in good health. Some clones in this sample may be carry-over from other donors' samples. Each CDR3 is given with its conserved first and last residue. The D gene is left open where the match is weak. Only part of the rows carry a size: once, few, many, or a class if the clone is expanded.

.	TRBJ2-7	.	TRBV9	15	TGTGCCAGCAGCGTGTCACCCCTCCAGGACTACGAGCAGTACTTC	CASSVSPLQDYEQYF
.	TRBJ1-2	.	TRBV13	14	TGTGCCAGCAGCGACCAAGGCGGGGGCTATGGCTACACCTTC	CASSDQGGGYGYTF
TRBD2	TRBJ2-7	.	TRBV4-3	15	TGCGCCAGCAGCCAAGCTAGCGGGAGCAATTACGAGCAGTACTTC	CASSQASGSNYEQYF
TRBD2	TRBJ2-1	.	TRBV29-1	16	TGCAGCGTTGAAGGCTGGACTAGCGGCCTTTACAATGAGCAGTTCTTC	CSVEGWTSGLYNEQFF
.	TRBJ2-7	.	TRBV5-4	14	TGTGCCAGCAGCCCCGGCCTAGCCCCCTACGAGCAGTACTTC	CASSPGLAPYEQYF
TRBD1	TRBJ2-1	.	TRBV4-2	17	TGTGCCAGCAGCCAAAGGGCGCAGGGGGCAATCTACAATGAGCAGTTCTTC	CASSQRAQGAIYNEQFF
TRBD1	TRBJ1-4	.	TRBV7-8	13	TGTGCCAGCAGCCCCGACAGGGGTGGAAAACTGTTTTTT	CASSPDRGGKLFF
.	TRBJ1-4	.	TRBV9	16	TGTGCCAGCAGCGTAGCTTCCGGGGTACCTAATGAAAAACTGTTTTTT	CASSVASGVPNEKLFF
.	TRBJ1-1	.	TRBV28	14	TGTGCCAGCAGTTTGACAAGGGTGAACACTGAAGCTTTCTTT	CASSLTRVNTEAFF
.	TRBJ2-2	.	TRBV10-2	12	TGCGCCAGTGAGGGGGTGGCCGGGGAGCTGTTTTTT	CASEGVAGELFF
TRBD2	TRBJ2-3	.	TRBV4-1	19	TGCGCCAGCAGCCTCTTCGCCGGGACTAGCGGGACCGGCGGAGATACGCAGTATTTT	CASSLFAGTSGTGGDTQYF
TRBD2	TRBJ2-5	once	TRBV7-9	19	TGTGCCAGCAGCTTACCGACTCCAACAGCGGGGTGGGGGAGTGAGACCCAGTACTTC	CASSLPTPTAGWGSETQYF
TRBD2	TRBJ2-1	.	TRBV7-9	15	TGTGCCAGCATCCAGCCGGGACTAGTAAGCAATGAGCAGTTCTTC	CASIQPGLVSNEQFF
.	TRBJ2-5	once	TRBV7-9	16	TGTGCCAGCAGTATCGATAAAACTAAGGCCCGAGAGACCCAGTACTTC	CASSIDKTKARETQYF
.	TRBJ1-1	.	TRBV2	15	TGTGCCAGCAGTGAAGCGAGGGGGGGTGCCACTGAAGCTTTCTTT	CASSEARGGATEAFF
.	TRBJ2-7	.	TRBV28	11	TGTGCCAGCAGCCGGGGGTACGAGCAGTACTTC	CASSRGYEQYF
.	TRBJ1-2	.	TRBV4-1	16	TGCGCCAGCAGCCAAAAGGGCAGGGAATCGAACTATGGCTACACCTTC	CASSQKGRESNYGYTF
.	TRBJ2-1	.	TRBV12-2	17	TGTGCAAGTCGCTCGACATCTAGCGGGAGATTAGACGATGAGCAGTTCTTC	CASRSTSSGRLDDEQFF
.	TRBJ2-7	.	TRBV19	15	TGTGCCAGTAGTATTCATCGGACACCGAGCTACGAGCAGTACTTC	CASSIHRTPSYEQYF
.	TRBJ2-2	.	TRBV10-3	18	TGTGCCATCAGTGGGGGACATTCTCTAGTAGCGAACACCGGGGAGCTGTTTTTT	CAISGGHSLVANTGELFF
TRBD2	TRBJ2-3	.	TRBV27	11	TGTACCTCTAGCGGAACAGATACGCAGTATTTT	CTSSGTDTQYF
.	TRBJ2-7	.	TRBV5-5	13	TGTGCCAGCAGCCCCGGGAGCTCCTACGAGCAGTACTTC	CASSPGSSYEQYF
.	TRBJ2-7	.	TRBV7-8	12	TGTGCCAGCAGCTTAAGGGGCGGCGAGCAGTACTTC	CASSLRGGEQYF
TRBD1	TRBJ2-1	once	TRBV10-3	15	TGTGCCATCAGTGAAGACAGGGGAACCTACAATGAGCAGTTCTTC	CAISEDRGTYNEQFF
.	TRBJ2-7	.	TRBV11-2	14	TGTGCCAGCAGCCTTGCTGGCACTCTCTACGAGCAGTACTTC	CASSLAGTLYEQYF
.	TRBJ1-2	.	TRBV2	13	TGTGCCACCCCGGGACACCTAAACTATGGCTACACCTTC	CATPGHLNYGYTF
.	TRBJ1-1	.	TRBV9	17	TGTGCCAGCAGCGTAGCATCGAGGGGACCCATGAACACTGAAGCTTTCTTT	CASSVASRGPMNTEAFF
TRBD2	TRBJ2-7	.	TRBV27	14	TGTGCCAGCAGTAGGACTAGCATAGGCTACGAGCAGTACTTC	CASSRTSIGYEQYF
.	TRBJ1-3	few	TRBV6-7	14	TGTGCCAGCAGTTACTATAGGGCTGGAAACACCATATATTTT	CASSYYRAGNTIYF
TRBD2	TRBJ2-1	.	TRBV7-9	13	TGTGCCAGCAGCTTTAGCGGGATATCTGAGCAGTTCTTC	CASSFSGISEQFF
.	TRBJ2-1	.	TRBV7-3	15	TGTGCCAGCAGCTTAAAGGTAGGCCGGTTTAATGAGCAGTTCTTC	CASSLKVGRFNEQFF
.	TRBJ1-2	.	TRBV28	15	TGTGCCAGCAGGCGACGATCAGGGTCTAACTATGGCTACACCTTC	CASRRRSGSNYGYTF
.	TRBJ2-1	once	TRBV18	13	TGTGCCAGCTCACTGGAAAGACTAGGTGAGCAGTTCTTC	CASSLERLGEQFF
.	TRBJ1-3	.	TRBV18	16	TGTGCCAGCTCACCGGGACCCTTAGCAGGTGGAAACACCATATATTTT	CASSPGPLAGGNTIYF
TRBD2	TRBJ2-7	.	TRBV15	17	TGTGCCACCAGCACGTCGCGCGGGAGGGCCAGATCCTACGAGCAGTACTTC	CATSTSRGRARSYEQYF
TRBD2	TRBJ2-7	.	TRBV4-1	16	TGCGCCAGCAGCCAAGATATCCGGGAGGCTTACTACGAGCAGTACTTC	CASSQDIREAYYEQYF
TRBD1	TRBJ1-1	.	TRBV5-1	14	TGCGCCAGCAGCAAAACAGGGGGCCATACTGAAGCTTTCTTT	CASSKTGGHTEAFF
.	TRBJ2-7	.	TRBV4-3	15	TGCGCCAGCAGCCAAGATGTCCTGCATGCCTACGAGCAGTACTTC	CASSQDVLHAYEQYF
TRBD2	TRBJ2-1	.	TRBV7-8	16	TGTGCCAGCAGCCGCCCCGGGACTAGTAAAAGCGATGAGCAGTTCTTC	CASSRPGTSKSDEQFF
.	TRBJ1-1	.	TRBV5-1	14	TGCGCCAGCAGCTTGTATTTGGGGAACACTGAAGCTTTCTTT	CASSLYLGNTEAFF